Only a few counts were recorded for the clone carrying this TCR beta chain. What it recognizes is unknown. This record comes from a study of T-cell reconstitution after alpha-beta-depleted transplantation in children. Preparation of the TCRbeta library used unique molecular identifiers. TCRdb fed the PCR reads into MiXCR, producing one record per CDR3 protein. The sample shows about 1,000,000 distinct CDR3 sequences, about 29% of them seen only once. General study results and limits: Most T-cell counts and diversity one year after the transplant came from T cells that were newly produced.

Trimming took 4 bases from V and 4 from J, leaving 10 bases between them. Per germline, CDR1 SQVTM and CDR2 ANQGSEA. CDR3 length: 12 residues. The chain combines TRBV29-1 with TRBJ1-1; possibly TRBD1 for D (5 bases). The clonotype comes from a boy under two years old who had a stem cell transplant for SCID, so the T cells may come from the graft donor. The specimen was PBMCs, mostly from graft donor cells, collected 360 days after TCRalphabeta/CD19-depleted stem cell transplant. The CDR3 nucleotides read TGCAGCGTTGCCCAGGGAGGCACTGAAGCTTTCTTT. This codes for CSVAQGGTEAFF.